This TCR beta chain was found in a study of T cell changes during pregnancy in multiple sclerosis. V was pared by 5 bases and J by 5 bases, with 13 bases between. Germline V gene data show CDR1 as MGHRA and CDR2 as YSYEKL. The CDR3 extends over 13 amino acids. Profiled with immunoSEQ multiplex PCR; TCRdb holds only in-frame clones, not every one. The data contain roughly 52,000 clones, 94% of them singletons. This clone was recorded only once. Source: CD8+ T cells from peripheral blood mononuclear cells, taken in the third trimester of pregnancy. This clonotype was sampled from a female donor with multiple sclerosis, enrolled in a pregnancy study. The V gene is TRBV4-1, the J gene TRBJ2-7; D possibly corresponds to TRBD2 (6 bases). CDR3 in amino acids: CASSYGGWDEQYF. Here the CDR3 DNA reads TGCGCCAGCAGCTATGGAGGGTGGGACGAGCAGTACTTC.